This T cell receptor beta chain was sequenced in a study of cytomegalovirus exposure and HLA in healthy donors (dated by TCRdb to the late 2010s). About the full investigation: An earlier analysis of several hundred of the donors reported about 260 Gb of sequence data and 95 million to 140 million unique TCR beta sequences obtained from 180 million or so T cells. An early release that covered roughly 600 HLA-typed donors contained approximately 300 gigabases of sequencing data and tens of millions of unique TCR sequences. Among the roughly 370 genotyped donors, around 81% belonged to the genetic ancestry cluster associated with self-reported Caucasian donors. The study aimed to test whether signatures of past pathogen exposure could be identified by cataloging public T cell receptors. The T cell repertoires of several hundred subjects were profiled by immunosequencing and related to cytomegalovirus serostatus. Along with the roughly 700-subject first cohort, a separate validation cohort of some 130 different subjects was used. The study combined high-throughput TCR immunosequencing, statistical association of individual TCRs with disease status, and machine learning to predict cytomegalovirus infection status. A later analysis re-analyzed previously published TCR beta repertoires from 550 to 700 donors and added high-resolution HLA genotyping to study TCR occurrence patterns. In the later analysis, no new phenotypic data were used to find candidate immune exposures; instead, reliance was placed on TCR beta sequences and their occurrence across donors. An earlier analysis of approximately 640 of the donors applied high-throughput TCR beta sequencing to assess whether each TCR beta V gene segment acted as functional or pseudogenic. Donor age, sex, ethnicity and CMV serostatus were compiled together with the repertoire data. A later genetic analysis used genome-wide SNP genotypes for about 60% of the 666 donors, treating that subset as a discovery cohort. Every repertoire in the discovery cohort had been generated on one and the same sequencing platform. Both class I and class II loci were covered by HLA typing, at four-digit resolution. The number of typed donors differed by locus: about 629-640 for A, B, C, DRB1 and DQB1; 522 for DQA1; some 590 for DPA1; and some 470 for DPB1. Because of strong linkage in the cohort, five DR-DQ haplotypes were treated as single units for association and clustering. Among some 400 genotyped donors of the cohort, an average of approximately 240,000 unique TCR beta nucleotide sequences was sequenced per donor, of which about 18% were non-productive. Points the paper makes about the study in general: Several of the top co-occurrence clusters appeared to be linked to parvovirus B19, influenza, CMV and Epstein-Barr virus, according to a later analysis. The classifier was reported to diagnose cytomegalovirus status with high specificity and sensitivity in both the original and validation cohorts. Because some donors lacked HLA typing at each locus, the association tests relied only on the typed subset. V-gene and J-gene trimming of TCR beta chains was associated with a missense DCLRE1C variant in a later genetic analysis, and the association was replicated in an independent cohort. In vitro tests confirmed that a few of the cytomegalovirus-associated TCR beta chains recognize cytomegalovirus antigens. Correlated functional status among segregating V segments might be attributable to linkage disequilibrium, but an unknown experimental factor could not be ruled out. At a false discovery rate of 0.05, a later analysis linked approximately 18,000 TCR beta sequences to specific HLA alleles. In the study, 150 to 200 TCR beta chains were listed as associated with cytomegalovirus. Sequencing depth was assumed to be roughly uniform across donors in the presence/absence analyses, though that assumption may not hold. A later analysis found that HLA-associated TCR beta chains were more clonally expanded and had lower generation probabilities than equally common non-associated chains. The sequencing pipeline was judged likely to have produced a cluster of highly shared sequence variants as a technical artifact. According to a later analysis, most CMV-associated TCR beta chains appeared to be HLA-restricted, and the HLA associations seemed to be driven largely by CMV exposure. A further reported finding was that TCR beta sequences accurately predicted the HLA-A and HLA-B alleles for most subjects in the first cohort. For the cohort, immune exposure information was limited to CMV serostatus. Only TCR beta chains were sequenced in this cohort, and the absence of alpha or paired-chain data limited detectable features. In a later analysis, the rate of TCR association differed among HLA loci, with DRB1 alleles having the most associated TCRs and HLA-C alleles having the fewest. A later genetic analysis reported fewer N-insertions in productive TCRs among donors in an Asian-associated ancestry cluster than the approximately 700-donor mean. Approximately 18 rarely observed V segments, including chromosome 9 orphons, were excluded from the earlier analysis of almost 600 of the donors because counts were too low. Most TCR sequences were seen in very few donors, while some public TCRs were found in many individuals. It was suggested by the authors that the approach could potentially be generalized to other disease states and immunological phenotypes. When HLA alleles, especially DR and DQ, strongly co-occurred, attributing TCR associations to individual alleles was difficult. An earlier analysis of roughly 570 of the donors showed that most TCR beta V segments appeared in productive rearrangements either about 87% or about 30% of the time, which broadly matched IMGT annotations. Some IMGT-functional V segments, including TRBV6-2 and TRBV6-3, could not be distinguished by the 87-base-pair reads and were therefore excluded.

CDR1 and CDR2 were assigned from the germline V gene as KGHSH and LQKENI. Including the terminal cysteine and phenylalanine, the CDR3 comprises 14 residues. Only CDR3 DNA remains: 42 bases, in frame from the first base. Trimming accounts for 5 bases at V and 4 bases at J, while the number of junction bases matched to no gene is 4. Library prep was done by the immunoSEQ multiplex PCR assay. For the multiplex PCR, a mixture combining 60 forward primers for TCR Vbeta segments and 13 reverse primers for TCR Jbeta segments was used. The CDR3 region of rearranged TCR beta genes was amplified from genomic DNA by a multiplex PCR assay. The Illumina HiSeq System was used to sequence the amplified TCR beta libraries as 87-base-pair reads. The published analysis was carried out like this. In a later analysis, about 80 million unique TCR beta chains were counted across the roughly 700 repertoires, and roughly 11 million of these chains were shared by at least two donors. Raw reads were error-corrected and collapsed into unique sequences by a nearest-neighbor algorithm in which closely related sequences were merged to remove PCR and sequencing errors. To assign V, D and J gene segments, CDR3 sequences were aligned to IMGT reference sequences. For a sequence to be retained, a match of at least six nucleotides to both a V gene segment and a J gene segment was required. Rearrangements were classified as productive when the CDR3 lacked stop codons and remained in frame with V and J, and all other rearrangements were classified as non-productive. CDR3 was defined by IMGT convention, running from the second conserved V-encoded cysteine to the conserved J-encoded phenylalanine. The earlier analysis of 550 to 650 of the donors excluded any sequence lacking an unambiguous match to a single V gene segment. In an earlier analysis of some 590 of the donors, a V segment was called functional when productive rearrangements were above 56.7%, and segregating when the standard deviation between donors exceeded 5%. A statistical classification framework was built to diagnose cytomegalovirus status from the catalog of TCR beta chain sequences. In a later analysis, V and J genes were assigned by comparing TCR nucleotide sequences against IMGT/GENE-DB human TR gene sequences. Using the TCRdist pipeline, a later analysis assigned CDR3 sequences along with most-parsimonious VDJ recombination scenarios. A later analysis defined each TCR beta chain by its CDR3 amino acid sequence plus V-gene family, and excluded reads lacking a unique V-gene family. In a later analysis, fewer than 650 highly shared, low-generation-probability nucleotide sequences were removed to address suspected cross-contamination and a sequencing artifact. In a later analysis, a clonal expansion index for each public chain was calculated from normalized within-repertoire ranks of inferred template counts. A later analysis computed generation probabilities with a VDJ recombination model fitted to out-of-frame rearrangements, and checked the results against IGoR. In a later analysis, hypergeometric tests were used to score TCR-TCR, TCR-HLA and TCR-CMV co-occurrence, with a repertoire-size bias correction applied to TCR pairs. False discovery rates were estimated in a later analysis by permuting HLA or CMV assignments 20 times. A later analysis grouped co-occurring TCRs with DBSCAN, adding TCRdist sequence similarity when clustering within HLA-allele-positive subsets. Co-occurrence clustering excluded repertoires with fewer than 30,000 or more than 120,000 public chains, plus five with anomalous nucleotide sharing. Held by TCRdb, this immuneACCESS table contains in-frame sequences only and omits some clones. Under half of the omission traces to an unresolved V gene where checked; the cause of the rest is unknown. Clonal size and the V and J genes are those of that table, whereas D and trimming came from the DNA. This sample has some 150,000 clones in its table, and roughly 81% of those were observed once. The ten biggest clones cover around 1.6% of the sample.

To note about this clone: The specificity of this receptor is unknown. Base quality data are lacking; no much larger clone is found one base away.

The cohort consisted of 666 healthy bone marrow donors. At the time of sampling, all cohort members were nominally healthy, though unrecorded immune exposures were likely present. The donor tested CMV seronegative, placing the donor among the 352 seronegative members of the cohort. A peripheral blood sample was collected from each donor, and TCR beta sequencing was performed on peripheral blood mononuclear cells. The Qiagen DNeasy Blood Extraction Kit was used to extract genomic DNA from the blood cell samples. The V and J genes are TRBV18 and TRBJ2-2; 7 junctional bases match TRBD1. Sequencing input: PBMCs. The origin of this receptor is a female donor in good health and CMV-seronegative. The base sequence is TGTGCCAGCTCAGGACAGGAGCTCACCGGGGAGCTGTTTTTT. It encodes CASSGQELTGELFF.